The sample holds many counts of the clone carrying this T cell receptor beta chain. What it recognizes is unknown. Previously described methods with listed TCR primers produced the bulk TCR libraries. TCRdb re-called the PCR reads through MiXCR, storing one row per CDR3 protein. Of under 600,000 distinct CDR3 sequences detected, 25% appear once; the ten largest clones hold around 0.8%. The record originates from a study of molecular identifiers for immune sequencing clone quantification. Preparation of naive CD8 libraries involved roughly 19,000 to 1,100,000 sorted cells and 10%, 30% or 50% RNA. Study-wide results and caveats: Clones that exceeded 20 RNA copies held over 98% of effector molecules, yet under 1% in naive cells.

The CDR3 totals 13 residues. The germline V and J ends were trimmed by 3 bases and 0 bases, with 5 bases remaining between them. Germline CDR1 reads MNHEY; CDR2 reads SMNVEV (reference sequence). This rearrangement joins TRBV27 to TRBJ1-1, with D unresolved. Source material: naive CD8+ T cells from blood, with Jurkat cell RNA spiked in. Stated subset: FACS-sorted CD8+CD4-CCR7+CD45RA+ naive T cells. The TCR was taken from a human donor in good health. Some libraries in this study had Jurkat cell RNA spiked in. The CDR3 DNA sequence: TGTGCCAGCAGTTTTCAGATGAACACTGAAGCTTTCTTT. Protein product: CASSFQMNTEAFF.